This record concerns one T cell receptor beta chain sequence. This sample is part of a study of shared clonotypes between healthy human individuals. About the research overall: Donors were a couple of women and a few men aged 18 to 49.

The assay used deep level. Profiling relied on immunoSEQ multiplex PCR, and the TCRdb table lists in-frame clones only, not all of them. The sample contains 800,000 to 950,000 clones, 90% to 98% of which appear only once. V lost 2 bases, J lost 5 bases, and 15 bases lay in between. CDR1 SEHNR and CDR2 FQNEAQ come from the germline V gene (reference sequence). CDR3 length: 15 amino acids. The naive CD8 subset, CD45RO-negative cells positively selected for CCR7, excluded terminally differentiated effector memory CD45RA+ cells. Sequenced: naive CD8+ T cells sorted from blood. V gene TRBV7-9 combines with J gene TRBJ1-1, with D unclear. The source of this sequence is a young man in good health. The CDR3 here is CASSLNLGKVTEAFF. In DNA form, the CDR3 reads TGTGCCAGCAGCTTAAATTTGGGGAAGGTGACTGAAGCTTTCTTT.